These 30 T cell receptor beta chains were sequenced from one sample in a study of shared clonotypes between healthy human individuals. Method: immunoSEQ multiplex PCR; TCRdb's copy keeps in-frame clones and lacks some. This sample has approximately 980,000 clones; approximately 80% occur once, and the top ten carry about 1.5%. Sequencing was carried out using memory CD4+ T cells sorted from blood. Indicated subset: CD45RA-negative fraction. These receptors were taken from a man between 18 and 35 years old in good health.

On this clone: A junction boundary mismatches the germline segment, possibly from a read error. The gene calls are TRBV5-3 and TRBJ1-2; D not certain. TRBV5-3 is sorted into the ORF group, with uncertain function. The CDR3 runs 12 residues. CDR3 sequence reads: CASSLDLEGYTF. CDR3 nucleotide sequence: TGTGCCAGCAGCTTGGATTTAGAAGGCTACACCTTC.

V usage is TRBV7-9 and J usage is TRBJ2-3; D is possibly TRBD1 (6 bases). The V end was cut by 7 bases, the J end by 8 bases, with 25 bases between. Germline loops: CDR1 SEHNR, CDR2 FQNEAQ (reference sequence). The CDR3 has 16 amino acids. The CDR3: CASTSGGLGAQGTQYF. CDR3 coding DNA: TGTGCCAGCACCTCGGGCGGGTTGGGGGCTCAAGGTACGCAGTATTTT.

This rearrangement joins TRBV5-1 to TRBJ1-3; D is unclear. The germline V gene has CDR1 SGHRS and CDR2 YFSETQ. CDR3 length: 14 amino acids. With 3 bases removed from V and 4 bases from J, the gap between germline ends came to 11 bases. The CDR3 DNA reads as TGCGCCAGCAGCTCCGAGGGATGGGGAAACACCATATATTTT. Translating gives CASSSEGWGNTIYF. The full variable domain, in which reference TRBV5-1 and TRBJ1-3 provide the parts outside the CDR3, is KAGVTQTPRYLIKTRGQQVTLSCSPISGHRSVSWYQQTPGQGLQFLFEYFSETQRNKGNFPGRFSGRQFSNSRSEMNVSTLELGDSALYLCASSSEGWGNTIYFGEGSWLTVV.

In its sample, this clone was seen a few times. Distinct nucleotide sequences in the sample also encode this CDR3. The chain combines TRBV29-1 with TRBJ1-1; D is perhaps TRBD1 (6 bases). V was trimmed by 5 bases and J by 5 bases, leaving 12 bases between them. Germline V lookup: CDR1 SQVTM, CDR2 ANQGSEA. The length of the CDR3 is 12 residues. CDR3 nucleotide sequence: TGCAGCGTTCCTGGGGGGCGTACTGAAGCTTTCTTT. This translates into CSVPGGRTEAFF.

The rearrangement links TRBV5-3 to TRBJ1-5; the D is unclear. TRBV5-3 carries the ORF label, with uncertain function. Between the trimmed V and J ends, which lost 6 bases and 0 bases, there was a span of 4 bases. CDR3 size: 12 residues. The CDR3 region has the DNA TGTGCCAGAATTTATAGCAATCAGCCCCAGCATTTT. Translation gives CARIYSNQPQHF.

The chain has TRBV4-3 and TRBJ2-3; 9 positions agree with TRBD2. V was clipped by 3 bases and J by 4 bases; unmatched bases: 11. CDR1 and CDR2 (germline): LGHNA, YSLEER. The CDR3 totals 17 residues. CDR3 residues: CASSHALAGVVADTQYF. The CDR3 nucleotides are TGCGCCAGCAGCCATGCCTTAGCGGGAGTTGTAGCAGATACGCAGTATTTT.

This clone appeared a few times. Other DNA sequences in this sample translate to the same CDR3. This rearrangement joins TRBV5-4 to TRBJ2-5; weak D call: TRBD1 (6 bases). Germline V gene data show CDR1 as SGHNT and CDR2 as YYREEE (reference sequence). V was shortened by 4 bases and J by 2 bases, with 9 bases between the two germline ends. The CDR3 extends over 13 amino acids. The CDR3 nucleotides read TGTGCCAGCAGCCCGGGACAACAAGAGACCCAGTACTTC. It specifies CASSPGQQETQYF.

This chain links TRBV9 with TRBJ1-3; D might be TRBD1 (6 bases). Germline V gene sequence: CDR1 SGDLS, CDR2 YYNGEE. The CDR3 runs 13 residues. With 2 bases removed from V and 6 bases from J, the gap between germline ends came to 9 bases. The CDR3 here is CASSVGQTNTIYF. The CDR3 nucleotides read TGTGCCAGCAGCGTCGGACAGACAAACACCATATATTTT.

This clone was found many times. The chain recombines TRBV10-1 with TRBJ2-7; D not certain. This CDR3 region has 14 residues. Germline CDR1 reads WNHNN; CDR2 reads SYGVQD (reference sequence). Trimming removed 3 bases from V and 6 bases from J, with 15 bases in between. The CDR3, as DNA: TGCGCCAGCAGTGACACTTCCTCTAGAACCGAGCAGTACTTC. It codes for CASSDTSSRTEQYF.

The V call is TRBV30, the J call TRBJ2-3; 11 bases are shared with TRBD2. Trimming removed 5 bases from V and 2 bases from J; junction bases left unmatched: 6. Looked up from germline, CDR1 is GTSNPN and CDR2 is SVGIG (reference sequence). The CDR3 loop spans 15 amino acids. As DNA, the CDR3 is TGTGCCTGGGGGAGGACTAGCGGGTACACAGATACGCAGTATTTT. Protein product: CAWGRTSGYTDTQYF.

The chain carries TRBV7-2 and TRBJ1-6, with 7 bases that match TRBD1. J gave up 7 bases and V 4 bases, and 13 bases lay outside the gene matches. The germline gives CDR1 SGHTA, CDR2 FQGNSA. This CDR3 is built from 17 residues. CDR3 sequence (DNA): TGTGCCAGCAGCTCTCGGTCCGGGACAGCAACCAATTCACCCCTCCACTTT. It specifies CASSSRSGTATNSPLHF.

The rearrangement links TRBV19 to TRBJ2-7; tentatively, D is TRBD1 or TRBD2 (5 bases each). In germline, CDR1 is LNHDA, CDR2 SQIVND (reference sequence). Between the trimmed V and J ends, which lost 2 bases and 4 bases, there was a span of 15 bases. This CDR3 comprises 15 residues. The DNA of the CDR3 is TGTGCCAGTAGTATAAAGAGGGGCAGGGAGTACGAGCAGTACTTC. Amino acids: CASSIKRGREYEQYF.

The chain uses TRBV28 and TRBJ1-2; D gene uncertain. Germline CDR1 reads MDHEN; CDR2 reads SYDVKM. The CDR3 extends over 12 amino acids. Trimming removed 6 bases at V and 11 bases at J, with 16 bases between. The CDR3 region has the DNA TGTGCCAGCAGCACCGGGTCCCTTACTTACACCTTC. Translating gives CASSTGSLTYTF.

The chain carries TRBV2 and TRBJ2-1; D possibly corresponds to TRBD1 (6 bases). The CDR3 has 14 amino acids. Germline V lookup: CDR1 SNHLY, CDR2 FYNNEI. The V end was cut by 6 bases, the J end by 4 bases, with 13 bases between. CDR3 sequence: CASSSGVRYNEQFF. CDR3 nucleotide sequence: TGTGCCAGCAGCTCAGGGGTACGGTACAATGAGCAGTTCTTC. Variable domain in full (rest from reference TRBV2 and TRBJ2-1): EPEVTQTPSHQVTQMGQEVILRCVPISNHLYFYWYRQILGQKVEFLVSFYNNEISEKSEIFDDQFSVERPDGSNFTLKIRSTKLEDSAMYFCASSSGVRYNEQFFGPGTRLTVL.

The chain has TRBV28 and TRBJ1-3; possible D gene TRBD1, 5 bases. Trimming stripped 7 bases from V and 3 bases from J, with 16 bases between. This CDR3 contains 15 residues. Germline V gene sequence: CDR1 MDHEN, CDR2 SYDVKM. CDR3 sequence reads: CASMAGSIGGNTIYF. In DNA form, the CDR3 reads TGTGCCAGCATGGCAGGGTCGATAGGTGGAAACACCATATATTTT.

The chain recombines TRBV19 with TRBJ2-1; D may be TRBD1 (5 bases). The V end lost 1 base, the J end lost 5 bases, and 9 bases lay between the germline ends. The CDR3 contains 14 residues. CDR1 LNHDA and CDR2 SQIVND come from the germline V gene (reference sequence). The CDR3 loop reads CASSIVSTDNEQFF. Written as DNA, the CDR3 is TGTGCCAGTAGTATAGTCTCGACAGACAATGAGCAGTTCTTC.

The chain couples TRBV10-3 to TRBJ2-1; D is perhaps TRBD2 (6 bases). Germline lookup yields CDR1 ENHRY and CDR2 SYGVKD. V was shortened by 7 bases and J by 6 bases, with 16 bases between the two germline ends. The CDR3 contains 14 residues. CDR3 DNA sequence: TGTGCCATCAACGGGGGACCATCCGTCAATGAGCAGTTCTTC. As protein: CAINGGPSVNEQFF.

The rearrangement uses TRBV19 and TRBJ2-5, with 11 bases fitting TRBD2. Trimming removed 8 bases from V and 2 bases from J; junction bases left unmatched: 4. Germline V gene data show CDR1 as LNHDA and CDR2 as SQIVND (reference sequence). The CDR3 covers 14 residues. The CDR3 DNA follows: TGTGCCAGTGCCGGGACTAGCGGACAAGAGACCCAGTACTTC. Protein: CASAGTSGQETQYF.

V and J are TRBV27 and TRBJ2-7; no reliable D call. The CDR3 loop spans 13 amino acids. The V end lost 3 bases, the J end lost 2 bases, and 8 bases lay between the germline ends. Germline-derived CDR1 and CDR2 are MNHEY and SMNVEV (reference sequence). CDR3 residues: CASSFTRAYEQYF. The DNA for the CDR3 is TGTGCCAGCAGTTTCACACGAGCCTACGAGCAGTACTTC.

This sequence joins TRBV5-6 and TRBJ1-3; 7 bases map to TRBD1. From germline, CDR1 is SGHDT and CDR2 YYEEEE. The length of the CDR3 is 14 residues. V shed 3 bases and J 7 bases; nucleotides not matched to a gene: 7. This chain's CDR3 is CASSSPTGVNTIYF. DNA for the CDR3: TGTGCCAGCAGCTCACCTACAGGGGTCAACACCATATATTTT. Full variable domain (remainder filled in from reference TRBV5-6 and TRBJ1-3): DAGVTQSPTHLIKTRGQQVTLRCSPKSGHDTVSWYQQALGQGPQFIFQYYEEEERQRGNFPDRFSGHQFPNYSSELNVNALLLGDSALYLCASSSPTGVNTIYFGEGSWLTVV.

This clone was detected many times. The chain has TRBV15 and TRBJ1-2; perhaps TRBD1 as D (6 bases). The CDR3 loop spans 16 amino acids. With 4 bases removed from V and 7 bases from J, the gap between germline ends came to 22 bases. From germline, CDR1 is LNHNV and CDR2 YYDKDF (reference sequence). The CDR3 DNA reads TGTGCCACCAGCATCCACCCGACGGGGGGCGCGGGTGGCTACACCTTC. Translated, it gives CATSIHPTGGAGGYTF.

The V and J genes are TRBV19 and TRBJ2-7; TRBD1 aligns across 7 bases. Germline trimming cut 3 bases from V and 5 bases from J; bases unmatched to any gene: 10. The germline gives CDR1 LNHDA, CDR2 SQIVND (reference sequence). The CDR3 is 15 amino acids. The CDR3 region is CASSIQGERRNEQYF. The DNA of the CDR3 is TGTGCCAGTAGTATTCAGGGGGAACGGCGGAACGAGCAGTACTTC.

To note about this clone: Other DNA sequences in this specimen translate into the identical CDR3. The chain uses TRBV18 and TRBJ1-1; perhaps TRBD1 as D (6 bases). This CDR3 is 14 amino acids long. The germline gives CDR1 KGHSH, CDR2 LQKENI. The V gene lost 3 bases and the J gene lost 1 base, with 9 bases spanning the gap. DNA for the CDR3: TGTGCCAGCTCACCCGGGACACCGAACACTGAAGCTTTCTTT. This encodes CASSPGTPNTEAFF.

This sequence joins TRBV6-6 and TRBJ1-3; D possibly corresponds to TRBD1 (5 bases). Looked up from germline, CDR1 is MNHNY and CDR2 is SVGAGI (reference sequence). V dropped 2 bases and J dropped 0 bases, with 8 bases sitting between them. CDR3 length: 15 residues. For the CDR3, the DNA is TGTGCCAGCAGTTACGCCAGGGACTCTGGAAACACCATATATTTT. Translated: CASSYARDSGNTIYF.

This chain joins TRBV29-1 and TRBJ2-7; no reliable D call. Germline CDR1 and CDR2: SQVTM and ANQGSEA. There are 13 residues in the CDR3. V was cut by 3 bases and J by 2 bases, with 11 bases left in between. The CDR3 reads CSVEGSVPYEQYF. The CDR3, as DNA: TGCAGCGTTGAGGGGTCAGTTCCCTACGAGCAGTACTTC.

The CDR3 bases are TGTGCCAGCAGCCCCGGGGGACAGGGCACAACAGATACGCAGTATTTT. Protein product: CASSPGGQGTTDTQYF. The rearrangement links TRBV11-3 to TRBJ2-3; TRBD1 agrees at 9 bases. The length of the CDR3 is 16 residues. V shed 5 bases and J 3 bases; nucleotides not matched to a gene: 9. Looked up from germline, CDR1 is SGHNT and CDR2 is YENEEA.

In nucleotides, the CDR3 is TGTGCCAGCAGTCAAGGACTAGCGGGGAACACCGGGGAGCTGTTTTTT. This codes for CASSQGLAGNTGELFF. The V gene is TRBV6-1, the J gene TRBJ2-2; TRBD2 aligns across 11 bases. CDR1 and CDR2 (germline): MNHNS, SASEGT. The trim removed 5 bases at V and 1 base at J, leaving 3 bases unmatched. The CDR3 contains 16 residues.

CDR3 sequence: CASSYVEKLFF. As DNA, the CDR3 is TGTGCCAGCAGTTACGTCGAAAAACTGTTTTTT. This chain joins TRBV6-6 and TRBJ1-4, with D hard to call. This CDR3 has 11 residues. Germline CDR1 and CDR2: MNHNY and SVGAGI (reference sequence). V was shortened by 2 bases and J by 8 bases, with 3 bases between the two germline ends.

This chain connects TRBV7-9 to TRBJ2-5; 10 bases are a match to TRBD2. The CDR3 length is 15 residues. The germline gives CDR1 SEHNR, CDR2 FQNEAQ (reference sequence). Trimming took 6 bases from V and 4 from J; bases not matched to a gene: 8. CDR3 coding DNA: TGTGCCAGCAGTAGTAGCGGGGGGATGACAGAGACCCAGTACTTC. This codes for CASSSSGGMTETQYF.

The V and J genes are TRBV7-9 and TRBJ1-2; D is ambiguous. V lost 5 bases and J lost 4, with 17 bases in between. The length of the CDR3 is 15 residues. CDR1 and CDR2 (germline): SEHNR, FQNEAQ (reference sequence). This CDR3 reads CASSRHGEGLYGYTF. CDR3 coding DNA: TGTGCCAGCAGCCGTCACGGAGAGGGCCTCTATGGCTACACCTTC.